This T cell receptor (beta chain) came from a study of OX40 agonist ivuxolimab in advanced cancers. Study at large: The drug used for patients, ivuxolimab, was an agonistic anti-OX40 (CD134) antibody. Ivuxolimab, which patients received intravenously every 2 weeks, was dosed at 0.01 to 10 mg/kg. Overall study results and limits: Circulating CD4+ and CD8+ T cells showed clonal expansion by week 6 at 0.1 to 3.0 mg/kg.

This table comes from immunoSEQ multiplex PCR, and its TCRdb copy is limited to in-frame clones, with some not included. The profile shows 94,000 or so clones, less than 90% of them singletons. Germline assignment: CDR1 MDHEN and CDR2 SYDVKM. The CDR3 is 13 amino acids. Trimming left V 9 bases short and J 4 bases short, with 15 bases between. Regarding this clone: What it binds is unknown.

V usage is TRBV28 and J usage is TRBJ1-2; D might be TRBD1 (6 bases). The sequences come from CD4+ or CD8+ T cells sorted from blood, collected in a trial of the OX40 agonist ivuxolimab. The clonotype originates from an adult with an advanced solid tumor such as melanoma, head and neck, liver or kidney cancer. The CDR3 is CASCFRGAYGYTF. The CDR3 DNA sequence: TGTGCCAGTTGCTTCAGGGGAGCCTATGGCTACACCTTC.